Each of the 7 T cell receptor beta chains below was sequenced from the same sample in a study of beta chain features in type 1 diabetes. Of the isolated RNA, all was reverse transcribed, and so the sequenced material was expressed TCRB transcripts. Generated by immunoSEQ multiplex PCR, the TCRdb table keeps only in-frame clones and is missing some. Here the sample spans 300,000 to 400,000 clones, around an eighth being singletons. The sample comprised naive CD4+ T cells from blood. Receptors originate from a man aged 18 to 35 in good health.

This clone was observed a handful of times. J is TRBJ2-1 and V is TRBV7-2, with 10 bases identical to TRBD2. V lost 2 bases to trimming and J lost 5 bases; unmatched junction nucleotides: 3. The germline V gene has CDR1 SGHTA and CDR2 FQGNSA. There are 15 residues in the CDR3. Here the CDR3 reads CASSLRTSGHNEQFF. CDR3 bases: TGTGCCAGCAGCTTAAGGACTAGCGGACACAATGAGCAGTTCTTC.

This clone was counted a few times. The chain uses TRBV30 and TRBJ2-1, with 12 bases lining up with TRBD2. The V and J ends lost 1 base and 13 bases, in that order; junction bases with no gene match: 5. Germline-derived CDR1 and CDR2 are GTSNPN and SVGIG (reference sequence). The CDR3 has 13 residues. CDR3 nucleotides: TGTGCCTGGAGTGCGGGACTAGCGGGTCCCCAGTTCTTC. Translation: CAWSAGLAGPQFF. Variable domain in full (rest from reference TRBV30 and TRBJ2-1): SQTIHQWPATLVQPVGSPLSLECTVEGTSNPNLYWYRQAAGRGLQLLFYSVGIGQISSEVPQNLSASRPQDRQFILSSKKLLLSDSGFYLCAWSAGLAGPQFFGPGTRLTVL.

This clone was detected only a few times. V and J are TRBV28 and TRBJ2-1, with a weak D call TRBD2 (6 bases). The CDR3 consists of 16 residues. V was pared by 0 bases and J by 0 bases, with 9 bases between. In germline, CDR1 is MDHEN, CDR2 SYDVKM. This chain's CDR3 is CASSLWRGNSYNEQFF. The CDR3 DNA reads TGTGCCAGCAGTTTATGGCGGGGTAACTCCTACAATGAGCAGTTCTTC.

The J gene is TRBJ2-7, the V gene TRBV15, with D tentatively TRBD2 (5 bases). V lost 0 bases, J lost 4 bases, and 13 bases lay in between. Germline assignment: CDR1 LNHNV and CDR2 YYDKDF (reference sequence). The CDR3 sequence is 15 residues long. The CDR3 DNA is TGTGCCACCAGCAGAGAACTATTTTCGGGGTACGAGCAGTACTTC. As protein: CATSRELFSGYEQYF.

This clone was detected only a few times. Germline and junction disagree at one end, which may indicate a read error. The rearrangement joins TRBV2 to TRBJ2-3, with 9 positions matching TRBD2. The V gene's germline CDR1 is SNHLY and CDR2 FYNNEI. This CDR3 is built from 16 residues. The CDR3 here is CASTETSGRSTDTQYF. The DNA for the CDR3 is TGTGCCAGCACTGAAACTAGCGGGCGAAGCACAGATACGCAGTATTTT. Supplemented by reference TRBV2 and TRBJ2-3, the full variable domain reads EPEVTQTPSHQVTQMGQEVILRCVPISNHLYFYWYRQILGQKVEFLVSFYNNEISEKSEIFDDQFSVERPDGSNFTLKIRSTKLEDSAMYFCASTETSGRSTDTQYFGPGTRLTVL.

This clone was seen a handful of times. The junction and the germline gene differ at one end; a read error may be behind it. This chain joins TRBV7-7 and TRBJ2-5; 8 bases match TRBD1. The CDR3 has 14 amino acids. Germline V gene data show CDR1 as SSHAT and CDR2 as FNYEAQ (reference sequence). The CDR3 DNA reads TGTGCTAGCAGCGCGACAGGGGCCCAAGAGACCCAGTACTTC. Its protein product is CASSATGAQETQYF. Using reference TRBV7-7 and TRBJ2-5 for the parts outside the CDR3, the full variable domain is GAGVSQSPRYKVTKRGQDVTLRCDPISSHATLYWYQQALGQGPEFLTYFNYEAQPDKSGLPSDRFSAERPEGSISTLTIQRTEQRDSAMYRCASSATGAQETQYFGPGTRLLVL.

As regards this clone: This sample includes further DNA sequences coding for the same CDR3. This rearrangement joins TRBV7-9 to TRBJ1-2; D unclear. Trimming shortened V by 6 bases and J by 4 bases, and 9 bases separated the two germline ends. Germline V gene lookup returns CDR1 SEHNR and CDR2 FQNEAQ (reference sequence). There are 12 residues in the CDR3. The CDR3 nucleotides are TGTGCCAGCAGTCTAGCGGGCTATGGCTACACCTTC. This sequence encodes CASSLAGYGYTF.